This T cell receptor (beta chain) was observed in a study of T cells in localized non-small cell lung cancer. Overall study results and limits: Higher blood T cell density tracked longer overall survival. Appearance in adjacent lung was seen for a median 57 of the top 100 tumor clones.

Sequenced by immunoSEQ multiplex PCR; TCRdb stores in-frame clones only, minus some. The sample includes some 52,000 clones, around 86% seen only once; the top ten take approximately 20%. CDR1 and CDR2 from the germline V gene are SGHAT and FQNNGV. Trimming removed 4 bases at V and 13 bases at J, with 19 bases between. The CDR3 is 13 residues long. Note on this clone: The target antigen is unknown.

The specimen comprised peripheral blood, sampled before any cancer treatment. This sequence originates from a male donor aged 60 or over with stage III squamous cell lung carcinoma. This chain links TRBV11-2 with TRBJ2-5; the D call may be TRBD1 or TRBD2 (6 bases each). The CDR3 reads CASSSRGQGSLYF. The CDR3 DNA reads as TGTGCCAGCAGCTCACGGGGGCAGGGTTCTCTGTACTTC.